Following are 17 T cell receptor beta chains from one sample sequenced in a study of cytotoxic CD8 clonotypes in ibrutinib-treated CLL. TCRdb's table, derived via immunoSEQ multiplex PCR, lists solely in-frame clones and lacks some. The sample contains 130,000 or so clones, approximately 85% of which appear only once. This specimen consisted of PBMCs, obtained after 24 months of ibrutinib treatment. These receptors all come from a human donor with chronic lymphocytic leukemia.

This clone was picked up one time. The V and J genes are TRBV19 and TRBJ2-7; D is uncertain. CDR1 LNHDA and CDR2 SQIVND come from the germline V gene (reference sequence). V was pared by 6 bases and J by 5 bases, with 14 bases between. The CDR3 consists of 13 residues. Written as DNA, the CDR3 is TGTGCCAGTAGCCGGACCAGCCGACACGAGCAGTACTTC. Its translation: CASSRTSRHEQYF. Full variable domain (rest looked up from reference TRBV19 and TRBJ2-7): DGGITQSPKYLFRKEGQNVTLSCEQNLNHDAMYWYRQDPGQGLRLIYYSQIVNDFQKGDIAEGYSVSREKKESFPLTVTSAQKNPTAFYLCASSRTSRHEQYFGPGTRLTVT.

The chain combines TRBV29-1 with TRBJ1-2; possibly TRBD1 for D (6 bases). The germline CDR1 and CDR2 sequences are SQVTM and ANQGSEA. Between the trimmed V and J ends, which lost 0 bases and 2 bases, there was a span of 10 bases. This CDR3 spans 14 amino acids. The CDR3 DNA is TGCAGCGTTGAAGATCTTGGGGGCAACTATGGCTACACCTTC. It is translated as CSVEDLGGNYGYTF.

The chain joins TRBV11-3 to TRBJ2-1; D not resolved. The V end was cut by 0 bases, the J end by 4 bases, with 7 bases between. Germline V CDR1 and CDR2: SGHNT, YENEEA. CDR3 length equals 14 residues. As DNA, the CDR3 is TGTGCCAGCAGCTTAGATCTAGGGTACAATGAGCAGTTCTTC. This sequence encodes CASSLDLGYNEQFF.

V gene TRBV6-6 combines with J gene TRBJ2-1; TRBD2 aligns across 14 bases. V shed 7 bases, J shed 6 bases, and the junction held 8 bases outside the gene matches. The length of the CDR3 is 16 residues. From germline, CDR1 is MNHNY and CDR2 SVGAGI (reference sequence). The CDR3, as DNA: TGTGCCAGCATTCCGAGAGGGACTAGCGGGAGCAATGAGCAGTTCTTC. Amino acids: CASIPRGTSGSNEQFF.

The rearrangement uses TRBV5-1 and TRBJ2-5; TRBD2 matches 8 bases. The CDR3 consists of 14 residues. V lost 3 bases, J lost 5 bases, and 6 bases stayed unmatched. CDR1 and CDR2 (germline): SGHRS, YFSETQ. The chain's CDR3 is CASSSTTSVETQYF. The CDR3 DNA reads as TGCGCCAGCAGCTCCACGACTAGCGTGGAGACCCAGTACTTC. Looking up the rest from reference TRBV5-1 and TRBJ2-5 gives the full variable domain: KAGVTQTPRYLIKTRGQQVTLSCSPISGHRSVSWYQQTPGQGLQFLFEYFSETQRNKGNFPGRFSGRQFSNSRSEMNVSTLELGDSALYLCASSSTTSVETQYFGPGTRLLVL.

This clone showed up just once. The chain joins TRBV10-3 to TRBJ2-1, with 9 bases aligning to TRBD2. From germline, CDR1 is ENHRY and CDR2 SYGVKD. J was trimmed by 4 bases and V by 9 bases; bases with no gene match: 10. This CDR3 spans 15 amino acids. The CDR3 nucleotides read TGTGCCATTATATACGGGGCGGGAGGGTACAATGAGCAGTTCTTC. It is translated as CAIIYGAGGYNEQFF.

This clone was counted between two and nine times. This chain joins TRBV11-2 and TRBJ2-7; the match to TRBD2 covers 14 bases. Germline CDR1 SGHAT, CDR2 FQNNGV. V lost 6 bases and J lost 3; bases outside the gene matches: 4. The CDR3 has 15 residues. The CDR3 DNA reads TGTGCCAGCAGAGGGGGACTAGCGGGAGTCTACGAGCAGTACTTC. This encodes CASRGGLAGVYEQYF.

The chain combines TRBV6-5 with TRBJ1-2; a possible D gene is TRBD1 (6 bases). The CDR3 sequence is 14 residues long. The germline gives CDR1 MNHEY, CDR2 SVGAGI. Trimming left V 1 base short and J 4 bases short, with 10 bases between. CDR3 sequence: CASSYWGGAYGYTF. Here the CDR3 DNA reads TGTGCCAGCAGTTACTGGGGGGGGGCCTATGGCTACACCTTC.

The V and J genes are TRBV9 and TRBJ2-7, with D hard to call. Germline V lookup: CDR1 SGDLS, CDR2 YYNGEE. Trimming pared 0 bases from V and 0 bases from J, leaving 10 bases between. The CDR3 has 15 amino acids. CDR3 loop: CASSVGVKLSYEQYF. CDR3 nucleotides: TGTGCCAGCAGCGTAGGGGTCAAACTCTCCTACGAGCAGTACTTC. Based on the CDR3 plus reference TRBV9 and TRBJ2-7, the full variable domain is DSGVTQTPKHLITATGQRVTLRCSPRSGDLSVYWYQQSLDQGLQFLIQYYNGEERAKGNILERFSAQQFPDLHSELNLSSLELGDSALYFCASSVGVKLSYEQYFGPGTRLTVT.

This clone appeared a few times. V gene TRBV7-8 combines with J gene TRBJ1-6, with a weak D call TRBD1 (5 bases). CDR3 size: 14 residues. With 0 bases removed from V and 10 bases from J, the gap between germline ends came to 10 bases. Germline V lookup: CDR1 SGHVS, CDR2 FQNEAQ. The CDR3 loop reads CASSLAQGGSPLHF. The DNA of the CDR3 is TGTGCCAGCAGCTTAGCCCAGGGTGGATCACCCCTCCACTTT.

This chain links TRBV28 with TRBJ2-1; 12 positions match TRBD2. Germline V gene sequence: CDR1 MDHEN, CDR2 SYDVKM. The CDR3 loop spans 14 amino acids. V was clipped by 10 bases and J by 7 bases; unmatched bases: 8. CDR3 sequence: CATLLAGGPNEQFF. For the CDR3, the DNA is TGTGCCACCTTGCTAGCGGGAGGGCCGAATGAGCAGTTCTTC.

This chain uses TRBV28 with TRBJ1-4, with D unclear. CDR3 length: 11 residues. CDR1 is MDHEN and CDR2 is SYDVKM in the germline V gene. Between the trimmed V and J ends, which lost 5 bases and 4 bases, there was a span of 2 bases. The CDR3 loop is CASSVNEKLFF. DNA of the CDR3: TGTGCCAGCAGTGTTAATGAAAAACTGTTTTTT.

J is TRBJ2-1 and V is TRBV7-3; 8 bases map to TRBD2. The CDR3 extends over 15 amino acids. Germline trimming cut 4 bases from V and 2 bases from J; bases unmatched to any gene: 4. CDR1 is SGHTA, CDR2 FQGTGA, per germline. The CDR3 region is CASSSGLAPYNEQFF. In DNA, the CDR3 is TGTGCCAGCAGCTCCGGACTAGCCCCCTACAATGAGCAGTTCTTC.

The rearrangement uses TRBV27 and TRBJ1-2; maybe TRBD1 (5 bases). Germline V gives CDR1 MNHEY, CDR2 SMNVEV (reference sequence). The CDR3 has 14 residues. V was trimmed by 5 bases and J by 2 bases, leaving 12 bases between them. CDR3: CASSAGTANYGYTF. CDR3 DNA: TGTGCCAGCAGTGCCGGGACGGCGAACTATGGCTACACCTTC.

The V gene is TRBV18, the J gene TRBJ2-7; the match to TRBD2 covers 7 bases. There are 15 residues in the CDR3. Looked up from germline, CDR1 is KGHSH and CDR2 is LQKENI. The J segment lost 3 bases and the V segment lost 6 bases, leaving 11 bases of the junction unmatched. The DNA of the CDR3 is TGTGCCAGCTCCTCCATTATGGGGGGGAACTACGAGCAGTACTTC. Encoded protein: CASSSIMGGNYEQYF. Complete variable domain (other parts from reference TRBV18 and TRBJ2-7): NAGVMQNPRHLVRRRGQEARLRCSPMKGHSHVYWYRQLPEEGLKFMVYLQKENIIDESGMPKERFSAEFPKEGPSILRIQQVVRGDSAAYFCASSSIMGGNYEQYFGPGTRLTVT.

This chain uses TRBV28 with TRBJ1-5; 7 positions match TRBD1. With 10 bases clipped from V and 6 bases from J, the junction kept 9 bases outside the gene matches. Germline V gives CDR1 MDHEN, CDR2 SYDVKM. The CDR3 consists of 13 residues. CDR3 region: CATRRQGGQPQHF. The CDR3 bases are TGTGCCACCCGAAGACAGGGCGGTCAGCCCCAGCATTTT.

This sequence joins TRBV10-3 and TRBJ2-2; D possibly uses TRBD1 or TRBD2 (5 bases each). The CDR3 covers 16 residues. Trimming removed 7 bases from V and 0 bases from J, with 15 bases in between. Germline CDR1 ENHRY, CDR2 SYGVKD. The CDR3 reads CAINPRDGSNTGELFF. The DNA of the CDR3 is TGTGCCATCAACCCCCGGGACGGTTCGAACACCGGGGAGCTGTTTTTT.